These T cell receptor beta chains were read from a single sample in a study of blood T cell repertoires in COVID-19. Clones were sequenced by immunoSEQ multiplex PCR, and TCRdb holds only the in-frame ones, with some missing. Counted here are approximately 230,000 clones, approximately 82% occurring once; the ten biggest clones make up approximately 15%. Sequencing input: PBMCs or T cells enriched from blood (not recorded which). These receptors all come from a man aged 40-49 years who had recovered from COVID-19. The CDR3 runs from the conserved cysteine through the conserved F or W. D genes are given only for firm matches. Clone size is shown for a subset of rows, as once, few, many or a class of expanded clone.

d_call	j_call	v_call	clone_size	cdr3_nt	cdr3_aa
NA	TRBJ1-5	TRBV7-8	NA	TGTGCCAGCTCCCCTGACAGCCATCAGCCCCAGCATTTT	CASSPDSHQPQHF
TRBD2	TRBJ2-5	TRBV5-4	NA	TGTGCCAGCAGCTCCGGACTAGCGGGGGGTATGGGGGAGACCCAGTACTTC	CASSSGLAGGMGETQYF
NA	TRBJ2-7	TRBV2	NA	TGTGCCAGCAGTGACCAGGGCAGCTCCTACGAGCAGTACTTC	CASSDQGSSYEQYF
NA	TRBJ2-5	TRBV9	NA	TGTGCCAGCAGCATTCGTCCGGGGGGCGATGAGACCCAGTACTTC	CASSIRPGGDETQYF
NA	TRBJ1-2	TRBV7-3	NA	TGTGCCAGCAGCTTATCGAGGAACTCTAACTATGGCTACACCTTC	CASSLSRNSNYGYTF
NA	TRBJ1-3	TRBV11-1	NA	TGTGCCAGCAGCTTAGGAGAATGGAGAGGAAACACCATATATTTT	CASSLGEWRGNTIYF
TRBD1	TRBJ1-4	TRBV5-4	NA	TGTGCCAGCAGCATCAAAGTGGGACAGGGGGCAGGAAAACTGTTTTTT	CASSIKVGQGAGKLFF
TRBD2	TRBJ2-1	TRBV19	NA	TGTGCCAGTCGGAGCGGGGGTGTAGATGGCAATGAGCAGTTCTTC	CASRSGGVDGNEQFF
NA	TRBJ1-6	TRBV5-1	NA	TGCGCCAGCAGCCCCGCCACCAGCTCCTATAATTCACCCCTCCACTTT	CASSPATSSYNSPLHF
TRBD1	TRBJ1-2	TRBV5-1	NA	TGCGCCAGCAGCTTGGCCGGGACAGGGGAGGGCTACACCTTC	CASSLAGTGEGYTF
NA	TRBJ2-7	TRBV7-9	NA	TGTGCCAGCAGCTTAAACGGCGAGCAGTACTTC	CASSLNGEQYF
NA	TRBJ1-1	TRBV30	NA	TGTGCCTGGAGTGTAGGAGTTGAAGCTTTCTTT	CAWSVGVEAFF
NA	TRBJ1-1	TRBV28	once	TGTGCCAGCAGTTTGCTCGGGAATGAAGCTTTCTTT	CASSLLGNEAFF
NA	TRBJ1-5	TRBV19	NA	TGTGCCAGTAGTATACTAGGGCTGGGGCCCAATCAGCCCCAGCATTTT	CASSILGLGPNQPQHF
TRBD1	TRBJ1-4	TRBV5-6	few	TGTGCCAGCAGCTTAACCGGGACAGGCGAAAAACTGTTTTTT	CASSLTGTGEKLFF
TRBD1	TRBJ1-1	TRBV5-1	NA	TGCGCCAGCAACAGAGACAGGGACACTGAAGCTTTCTTT	CASNRDRDTEAFF
TRBD1	TRBJ2-1	TRBV18	NA	TGTGCCAGCTCCCTGGACAGGGCTATATCGAATGAGCAGTTCTTC	CASSLDRAISNEQFF
TRBD1	TRBJ2-1	TRBV28	NA	TGTGCCGGGCGGACAGGGGGATACAATGAGCAGTTCTTC	CAGRTGGYNEQFF
TRBD1	TRBJ1-3	TRBV7-6	NA	TGTGCCAGCAGCTTTGGGACAGGGGACTCTGGAAACACCATATATTTT	CASSFGTGDSGNTIYF
NA	TRBJ1-2	TRBV10-3	NA	TGTGCCATCAGTGTCGGCCAGGGGACCTATGGCTACACCTTC	CAISVGQGTYGYTF
TRBD2	TRBJ2-1	TRBV24-1	NA	TGTGCCACCAGTGACTTGACTAGCGGGAGGCCGGAGGACAATGAGCAGTTCTTC	CATSDLTSGRPEDNEQFF
NA	TRBJ1-6	TRBV18	once	TGTGCCAGCTCACCAACCGTTGCGGGGAATAATTCACCCCTCCACTTT	CASSPTVAGNNSPLHF
NA	TRBJ2-3	TRBV7-3	few	TGTGCCAGCAGCTTAAACCCTAATAGCGGATCTAGCACAGATACGCAGTATTTT	CASSLNPNSGSSTDTQYF
NA	TRBJ2-5	TRBV5-3	NA	TGTGCCAGAAGCTTGGCGGACTACCAAGAGACCCAGTACTTC	CARSLADYQETQYF
NA	TRBJ1-4	TRBV15	NA	TGTGCCACCAGCAGAGGAGTAACTAATGAAAAACTGTTTTTT	CATSRGVTNEKLFF
NA	TRBJ1-6	TRBV9	NA	TGTGCCAGCACACCAGGGTCGGCCTATAATTCACCCCTCCACTTT	CASTPGSAYNSPLHF
TRBD1	TRBJ1-2	TRBV7-9	NA	TGTGCCAGCAGCTTCAGAGACAGGGTATACTATGGCTACACCTTC	CASSFRDRVYYGYTF
TRBD1	TRBJ2-1	TRBV9	NA	TGTGCCAGCAGCTTCTCGGGACAGGAGCAGTTCTTC	CASSFSGQEQFF
TRBD1	TRBJ1-4	TRBV27	few	TGTGCCAGCAGCTCTTACAGGGGGCAAGAGGAAAAACTGTTTTTT	CASSSYRGQEEKLFF
NA	TRBJ1-2	TRBV2	NA	TGTGCCAGCAGTCCTCGTAGAGGGAGGGTGGATGGCTACACCTTC	CASSPRRGRVDGYTF
NA	TRBJ2-5	TRBV2	NA	TGTGCCAGCAGTGACGGAGTGCGGGCCCAAGAGACCCAGTACTTC	CASSDGVRAQETQYF
TRBD2	TRBJ2-1	TRBV6-5	NA	TGTGCCAGCAGTTACGAAGGACTAGGTTCTCACAATGAGCAGTTCTTC	CASSYEGLGSHNEQFF
TRBD1	TRBJ1-2	TRBV3-1/TRBV3-2	NA	TGTGCCAGCAGCGCTATCGCAGGGGGCGCTTATGGCTACACCTTC	CASSAIAGGAYGYTF
NA	TRBJ1-2	TRBV27	NA	TGTGCCAGCAGTCCGACGGACAGCCTTAACTATGGCTACACCTTC	CASSPTDSLNYGYTF
TRBD1	TRBJ1-2	TRBV12-3/TRBV12-4	few	TGTGCCAGCAGTTTCCAGGGGGCCCGTGGCTACACCTTC	CASSFQGARGYTF
TRBD2	TRBJ2-1	TRBV3-1/TRBV3-2	NA	TGTGCCAGCAGCCAGACTAGCGGGGGGGTATTTCGGCCCAATGAGCAGTTCTTC	CASSQTSGGVFRPNEQFF
TRBD1	TRBJ1-1	TRBV29-1	NA	TGCAGCGTTGCCGGGACAGGGGGCGGGAACACTGAAGCTTTCTTT	CSVAGTGGGNTEAFF
NA	TRBJ1-1	TRBV28	NA	TGTGCCAGCAGGCCGCCCTGGACACTTCTTAAGACTGAAGCTTTCTTT	CASRPPWTLLKTEAFF
NA	TRBJ1-1	TRBV6-5	few	TGTGCCAGCAGTTACTCCACGCTAGTCGAAGCTTTCTTT	CASSYSTLVEAFF
NA	TRBJ1-1	TRBV18	once	TGTGCCAGCTCTTACGGGGGAGCCACTGAAGCTTTCTTT	CASSYGGATEAFF
NA	TRBJ1-1	TRBV28	NA	TGTGCCAGCAGTTTTTATGTGAACACTGAAGCTTTCTTT	CASSFYVNTEAFF
NA	TRBJ1-1	TRBV4-2	NA	TGTGCCAGCAGCCAACAGGAGAACACTGAAGCTTTCTTT	CASSQQENTEAFF
NA	TRBJ2-7	TRBV5-1	NA	TGCGCCAGCAGCTTGGACCTAGCGCTCGAGCAGTACTTC	CASSLDLALEQYF
TRBD2	TRBJ2-1	TRBV4-1	once	TGCGCCAGCAGCCTTCGGTCTAGCGGGGTCGGAAATGAGCAGTTCTTC	CASSLRSSGVGNEQFF
NA	TRBJ1-5	TRBV9	NA	TGTGCCAGCAGCGTATTGGGGGGAGGACCCCAGCATTTT	CASSVLGGGPQHF
NA	TRBJ2-5	TRBV12-3/TRBV12-4	NA	TGTGCCAGCAGCCGCAGGGTCTGGGAGACCCAGTACTTC	CASSRRVWETQYF
TRBD1	TRBJ2-7	TRBV7-3	NA	TGTGCCAGCAGCACCGGGACAGTTCTGGGTCTGGAGGCCTACGAGCAGTACTTC	CASSTGTVLGLEAYEQYF
NA	TRBJ1-2	TRBV3-1/TRBV3-2	NA	TGTGCCAGCAGCCTCAAGACTGGGGGCGGCTACACCTTC	CASSLKTGGGYTF
TRBD2	TRBJ2-3	TRBV11-1	NA	TGTGCCAGCAGCAAGCGGGGGCACACAGATACGCAGTATTTT	CASSKRGHTDTQYF
TRBD1	TRBJ2-2	TRBV7-9	NA	TGTGCCAGCAGCTACCGGACAGGCGGGACCGGGGAGCTGTTTTTT	CASSYRTGGTGELFF
NA	TRBJ1-6	TRBV21-1	NA	TGTGCCAGCAGCAAGGACTTACGGCCTCATAATTCACCCCTCCACTTT	CASSKDLRPHNSPLHF
NA	TRBJ1-1	TRBV7-2	NA	TGTGCCAGCAGTAGTGGCCCGGGGGGATCGAACACTGAAGCTTTCTTT	CASSSGPGGSNTEAFF
TRBD1	TRBJ1-5	TRBV27	NA	TGTGCCAGCAGCCCGACAGGGGCTCAGCCCCAGCATTTT	CASSPTGAQPQHF
NA	TRBJ2-3	TRBV11-2	once	TGTGCCAGCAGCTTGCCACTAGCTGTTACGCAGTATTTT	CASSLPLAVTQYF
NA	TRBJ2-7	TRBV7-2	NA	TGTGCCAGCAGCCCGAGGAGCGCCAGCTCCTACGAGCAGTACTTC	CASSPRSASSYEQYF
NA	TRBJ2-7	TRBV2	NA	TGTGCCAGCAGTTTCCTCTACGAGCAGTACTTC	CASSFLYEQYF
NA	TRBJ1-5	TRBV7-9	NA	TGTGCCAGCAGCCAACTACAGGGACAGCCCCAGCATTTT	CASSQLQGQPQHF
TRBD1	TRBJ1-1	TRBV7-3	once	TGTGCCAGCAGCCCCCGGACAGGTTTGAACACTGAAGCTTTCTTT	CASSPRTGLNTEAFF